The 27 T cell receptor beta chains below come from one sample, sequenced in a study of PD-L1 blockade in urothelial cancer (dated by TCRdb to the late 2010s). Read against the paper, the sample's time point label means: pretreatment peripheral blood. Libraries were built with the immunoSEQ multiplex PCR assay. Not all clones reach the TCRdb copy of this immuneACCESS table, which keeps in-frame sequences only. Checked studies attribute under half of the gap to unresolved V genes and leave the rest unexplained. The sample profile shows approximately 90,000 clones; 65% to 85% of them were found once. Around 2.1% of the sample rests with the top ten. The sample was PBMCs, taken around atezolizumab (anti-PD-L1) treatment. Receptor source: a man aged 55 to 70 with urothelial cancer.

The chain carries TRBV10-3 and TRBJ1-5; possible D gene TRBD1, 5 bases. The germline CDR1 and CDR2 sequences are ENHRY and SYGVKD. Trimming stripped 3 bases from V and 3 bases from J, with 12 bases between. The CDR3 spans 15 residues. CDR3 DNA: TGTGCCATCAGTGATCAGGGTACGAACAATCAGCCCCAGCATTTT. Translated, it gives CAISDQGTNNQPQHF.

V gene TRBV7-9 combines with J gene TRBJ1-2; 7 nucleotides match TRBD1. Germline V gene data show CDR1 as SEHNR and CDR2 as FQNEAQ (reference sequence). The ends lost 5 bases at V and 2 bases at J; junction bases unmatched: 5. This CDR3 contains 14 residues. CDR3 nucleotides: TGTGCCAGCAGCCGTTCACAGGGGAACTATGGCTACACCTTC. It codes for CASSRSQGNYGYTF.

The chain carries TRBV6-5 and TRBJ1-2, with D possibly TRBD1 on 5 matching bases. The germline gives CDR1 MNHEY, CDR2 SVGAGI. The CDR3 is 14 residues long. The ends were cut back, 6 bases at V and 4 bases at J, with 15 bases in the middle. CDR3 in amino acids: CASRTPSGGYGYTF. DNA for the CDR3: TGTGCCAGCAGGACCCCCTCGGGGGGCTATGGCTACACCTTC.

The chain carries TRBV28 and TRBJ2-3; TRBD2 might be the D (6 bases). V shed 6 bases and J shed 0 bases, with 10 bases lying between them. Germline-derived CDR1 and CDR2 are MDHEN and SYDVKM. The CDR3 is 14 amino acids. DNA for the CDR3: TGTGCCAGCAGCCGCGCGGGAAGCACAGATACGCAGTATTTT. Translated: CASSRAGSTDTQYF. Full variable domain (remainder filled in from reference TRBV28 and TRBJ2-3): DVKVTQSSRYLVKRTGEKVFLECVQDMDHENMFWYRQDPGLGLRLIYFSYDVKMKEKGDIPEGYSVSREKKERFSLILESASTNQTSMYLCASSRAGSTDTQYFGPGTRLTVL.

V gene TRBV7-9 combines with J gene TRBJ2-2; 7 bases match TRBD1. Trimming removed 2 bases from V and 3 bases from J; junction bases left unmatched: 0. CDR3 length equals 14 residues. Germline CDR1 reads SEHNR; CDR2 reads FQNEAQ (reference sequence). The CDR3 DNA follows: TGTGCCAGCAGCTTAACAGGGGACACCGGGGAGCTGTTTTTT. Translating gives CASSLTGDTGELFF.

The chain recombines TRBV7-9 with TRBJ2-3; D is perhaps TRBD1 (6 bases). The V end lost 3 bases, the J end lost 2 bases, and 21 bases lay between the germline ends. The CDR3 covers 18 residues. Looked up from germline, CDR1 is SEHNR and CDR2 is FQNEAQ (reference sequence). This CDR3 reads CASSFPLGGHAFTDTQYF. For the CDR3, the DNA is TGTGCCAGCAGCTTTCCCCTAGGGGGACACGCCTTCACAGATACGCAGTATTTT.

V and J are TRBV28 and TRBJ2-2, with 9 bases matching TRBD2. Per the germline V gene, CDR1 is MDHEN and CDR2 is SYDVKM. The CDR3 consists of 16 residues. Trimming took 3 bases from V and 4 from J; bases not matched to a gene: 6. CDR3 in amino acids: CASSLTGLATTGELFF. DNA for the CDR3: TGTGCCAGCAGTTTGACGGGACTAGCAACCACCGGGGAGCTGTTTTTT.

The CDR3 DNA is TGTGCCTGGAGGTTAGGACACTTCAACGCTGAAGCTTTCTTT. This gives the protein CAWRLGHFNAEAFF. The chain is built from TRBV30 and TRBJ1-1; a possible D gene is TRBD1 (5 bases). CDR3 length equals 14 residues. Trimming cost V 3 bases and J 6 bases, with 17 bases left between them. CDR1 GTSNPN and CDR2 SVGIG come from the germline V gene (reference sequence). Full variable domain (outside the CDR3, taken from reference TRBV30 and TRBJ1-1): SQTIHQWPATLVQPVGSPLSLECTVEGTSNPNLYWYRQAAGRGLQLLFYSVGIGQISSEVPQNLSASRPQDRQFILSSKKLLLSDSGFYLCAWRLGHFNAEAFFGQGTRLTVV.

For this clone: Compared with germline, one end of the junction differs, possibly owing to a read error. The CDR3 DNA sequence: TGTGCCAGCACCTTGGACAGGGTCAGCGAAAAACTGTTTTTT. It is translated as CASTLDRVSEKLFF. V gene TRBV5-4 combines with J gene TRBJ1-4; 8 positions agree with TRBD1. The CDR3 runs 14 residues. Germline loops: CDR1 SGHNT, CDR2 YYREEE (reference sequence).

V is TRBV7-8 and J is TRBJ2-5; the match to TRBD2 covers 11 bases. Germline CDR1 is SGHVS and CDR2 is FQNEAQ. This CDR3 is 17 amino acids long. J lost 1 base, V lost 5 bases, and 9 bases had no gene match. In DNA form, the CDR3 reads TGTGCCAGCAGCGAGGACTTTCTAGCGGGGGGCCAAGAGACCCAGTACTTC. It specifies CASSEDFLAGGQETQYF.

This sequence joins TRBV5-1 and TRBJ2-1, with 7 bases fitting TRBD2. This CDR3 has 13 amino acids. The germline V gene encodes CDR1 SGHRS and CDR2 YFSETQ. J gave up 5 bases and V 4 bases, and 3 bases lay outside the gene matches. The CDR3 coding sequence is TGCGCCAGCAGCCTTCGGGGGGACAATGAGCAGTTCTTC. It translates to CASSLRGDNEQFF.

The chain recombines TRBV27 with TRBJ2-1, with 7 bases matching TRBD1. The V segment lost 0 bases and the J segment 9 bases; nucleotides outside the gene matches: 8. Germline assignment: CDR1 MNHEY and CDR2 SMNVEV (reference sequence). The CDR3 covers 15 residues. CDR3 region: CASSLSRTGYFEQFF. The CDR3, as DNA: TGTGCCAGCAGTTTATCGAGGACAGGTTATTTTGAGCAGTTCTTC.

This clone was observed a single time. This chain links TRBV7-3 with TRBJ2-2; 7 bases are shared with TRBD1. The V segment lost 5 bases and the J segment 5 bases; nucleotides outside the gene matches: 8. This CDR3 is 15 amino acids long. Germline CDR1 and CDR2: SGHTA and FQGTGA. CDR3 sequence: CASSRSTGWTGELFF. Written as DNA, the CDR3 is TGTGCCAGCAGCCGCTCGACAGGGTGGACCGGGGAGCTGTTTTTT.

The gene calls are TRBV5-1 and TRBJ1-4; 10 bases fit TRBD1. The CDR3 totals 17 residues. The ends lost 0 bases at V and 5 bases at J; junction bases unmatched: 7. Germline values: CDR1 SGHRS, CDR2 YFSETQ. CDR3 nucleotide sequence: TGCGCCAGCAGCTTGGGGACAGGGGGTTACCCGAATGAAAAACTGTTTTTT. It specifies CASSLGTGGYPNEKLFF.

CDR3 loop: CASSGTSGVAYEQYF. The CDR3 DNA sequence: TGTGCCAGCTCAGGGACTAGCGGGGTAGCCTACGAGCAGTACTTC. The chain uses TRBV18 and TRBJ2-7; TRBD2 matches at 13 bases. Per germline, CDR1 KGHSH and CDR2 LQKENI. The CDR3 has 15 amino acids. The junction had 3 bases not matched to a gene; V was cut back by 5 bases and J by 2 bases.

V gene TRBV5-1 combines with J gene TRBJ2-1, with 12 bases lining up with TRBD2. Germline CDR1 SGHRS, CDR2 YFSETQ. The CDR3 length is 19 residues. The V gene end was trimmed by 3 bases and the J gene end by 6 bases; junction bases not matched to a gene: 16. DNA for the CDR3: TGCGCCAGCAGCTCCTGGACTAGCGGGGCCAGCGCGGATCTCAATGAGCAGTTCTTC. Encoded protein: CASSSWTSGASADLNEQFF.

The chain uses TRBV5-1 and TRBJ2-1; 9 bases line up with TRBD2. V shed 5 bases, J shed 7 bases, and the junction held 7 bases outside the gene matches. CDR1 is SGHRS, CDR2 YFSETQ, per germline. The CDR3 runs to 14 residues. CDR3 sequence: CASSPGTSNNEQFF. For the CDR3, the DNA is TGCGCCAGCAGTCCCGGGACTAGCAATAATGAGCAGTTCTTC.

As concerns this clone: The junction does not match germline at one end; this may be a read error. V and J are TRBV7-2 and TRBJ2-7; D is perhaps TRBD2 (5 bases). This CDR3 is 12 amino acids long. CDR1 is SGHTA and CDR2 is FQGNSA in the germline V gene. The CDR3 is CASSLEYGERYF. CDR3 in DNA: TGTGCCAGCAGCTTAGAGTACGGGGAGCGGTACTTC.

This chain joins TRBV2 and TRBJ2-3; 12 nucleotides agree with TRBD2. This CDR3 has 19 amino acids. V lost 4 bases and J lost 2; bases outside the gene matches: 13. Germline CDR1 and CDR2: SNHLY and FYNNEI. CDR3 nucleotide sequence: TGTGCCAGCAGTGGGGGTCGGGCTAGCGGGGGGGTACTCACAGATACGCAGTATTTT. This translates into CASSGGRASGGVLTDTQYF. The full variable domain, rest sourced from reference TRBV2 and TRBJ2-3, is EPEVTQTPSHQVTQMGQEVILRCVPISNHLYFYWYRQILGQKVEFLVSFYNNEISEKSEIFDDQFSVERPDGSNFTLKIRSTKLEDSAMYFCASSGGRASGGVLTDTQYFGPGTRLTVL.

This chain joins TRBV6-1 and TRBJ1-2; perhaps TRBD1 as D (6 bases). Germline V gene sequence: CDR1 MNHNS, CDR2 SASEGT. The CDR3 length is 13 residues. V was pared by 6 bases and J by 8 bases, with 16 bases between. The CDR3 protein is CASSNTGKEGYTF. CDR3 DNA: TGTGCCAGCAGCAATACAGGGAAGGAGGGCTACACCTTC.

This clone was recorded many times. The chain joins TRBV9 to TRBJ1-2; D uncertain. V was cut by 0 bases and J by 4 bases, with 7 bases left in between. Germline assignment: CDR1 SGDLS and CDR2 YYNGEE. The CDR3 runs 13 residues. This CDR3 is CASSVDGIYGYTF. The CDR3 coding sequence is TGTGCCAGCAGCGTAGACGGGATCTATGGCTACACCTTC.

This chain uses TRBV5-6 with TRBJ2-7, with TRBD2 identical over 11 bases. Germline V lookup: CDR1 SGHDT, CDR2 YYEEEE. CDR3 length: 18 amino acids. J was trimmed by 0 bases and V by 3 bases; bases with no gene match: 11. The DNA of the CDR3 is TGTGCCAGCAGCTGGCAGGGAGCTAGCGGGAGGCTCTCCTACGAGCAGTACTTC. It is translated as CASSWQGASGRLSYEQYF.

V is TRBV9 and J is TRBJ1-1; TRBD1 might be the D (6 bases). With 1 base removed from V and 5 bases from J, the gap between germline ends came to 12 bases. The CDR3 loop spans 14 amino acids. Germline CDR1 is SGDLS and CDR2 is YYNGEE. The CDR3 loop reads CASSVTGYGTEAFF. DNA of the CDR3: TGTGCCAGCAGCGTAACAGGGTATGGGACTGAAGCTTTCTTT.

V usage is TRBV5-1 and J usage is TRBJ1-2, with 7 bases matching TRBD1. CDR1 and CDR2 (germline): SGHRS, YFSETQ. The CDR3 is made up of 13 amino acids. With 4 bases clipped from V and 1 base from J, the junction kept 1 base outside the gene matches. CDR3 loop: CASSQGDNYGYTF. Here the CDR3 DNA reads TGCGCCAGCAGCCAGGGGGATAACTATGGCTACACCTTC.

The chain is built from TRBV6-5 and TRBJ2-1; possibly TRBD2 for D (6 bases). This CDR3 is built from 15 residues. Trimming took off 0 bases at V and 10 bases at J, with 16 bases between the two ends. CDR1 and CDR2 from the germline V gene are MNHEY and SVGAGI. This chain's CDR3 is CASSYSGSARGEQFF. The CDR3 DNA reads as TGTGCCAGCAGTTACTCAGGGTCGGCTCGGGGGGAGCAGTTCTTC.

This clone showed up just once. CDR3 in amino acids: CASSYTGTKTQYF. Written as DNA, the CDR3 is TGTGCCAGCAGCTATACCGGGACAAAAACGCAGTATTTT. This chain links TRBV28 with TRBJ2-3; D might be TRBD1 (6 bases). Germline assignment: CDR1 MDHEN and CDR2 SYDVKM. CDR3 length: 13 residues. Trimming stripped 6 bases from V and 9 bases from J, with 16 bases between.

The J gene is TRBJ2-7, the V gene TRBV18; TRBD2 aligns across 12 bases. The CDR3 covers 15 residues. Losses at the gene ends were 0 bases for V and 7 bases for J; bases not matched to a gene: 4. Germline loops: CDR1 KGHSH, CDR2 LQKENI. The CDR3 loop reads CASSPPSSGGEEQYF. The DNA of the CDR3 is TGTGCCAGCTCACCACCGTCTAGCGGGGGGGAGGAGCAGTACTTC.